In its sample, the clone carrying this TCR beta chain was seen many times. Antigen specificity is unknown. Patients included in sequencing had previously demonstrated CD8+CD57+ cell expansion by flow cytometry. Severe acquired aplastic anemia was the diagnosis recorded for all patients. This entry belongs to a study of CD8+CD57+ T cells in acquired aplastic anemia. Study-level background: Sorted CD4+ plus CD8+ cells gave DNA averaging 3.2 ug. Whole-study results and caveats: For CD8+ Simpson's diversity, patients and controls showed no significant difference. Overlap between patients and controls comprised twenty-nine CD8+ CDR3 sequences.

Genomic DNA, serving as template, underwent TCR beta VDJ and CDR3 profiling. TCRdb analysed the reads with MiXCR anew, one entry per CDR3 protein. The sample contains approximately 220,000 distinct CDR3 sequences, roughly 45% of which appear only once. This receptor was obtained from a human donor with aplastic anemia. Sequencing was done on a sample of sorted CD4+, CD8+, or CD8+CD57+ T cells (not recorded which) from PBMCs.

CDR3 nucleotide sequence: TGCGCCAGCAGCTTGGAAGGGGATAGGGAGACCCAGTACTTC. It encodes CASSLEGDRETQYF. This chain uses TRBV5-1 with TRBJ2-5, with D possibly matching TRBD1 (5 bases). Trimming stripped 0 bases from V and 5 bases from J, with 11 bases between. Germline CDR1 reads SGHRS; CDR2 reads YFSETQ. There are 14 residues in the CDR3.